This T cell receptor beta chain comes out of a study of metastatic and nonmetastatic thyroid tumors. MiXCR re-clonotyped the PCR reads for TCRdb. Of roughly 98,000 clones in the sample, about 15% were seen once. This clone was detected ten times or more. Patients had received no treatment of any kind before thyroid surgery. Sequenced: blood. The receptor's source is a female donor with papillary thyroid cancer or a benign thyroid nodule (not recorded which). Some clones in this sample may be carry-over from other donors' samples.

CDR3 protein: CASSSTGDNSPLHF. The DNA for the CDR3 is TGTGCCAGTAGTTCCACAGGGGACAATTCACCCCTCCACTTT. The chain employs TRBV19 and TRBJ1-6; 7 bases line up with TRBD1. CDR3 length: 14 residues. V lost 5 bases and J lost 7; bases outside the gene matches: 5. Germline V gene sequence: CDR1 LNHDA, CDR2 SQIVND (reference sequence).